The 17 T cell receptor beta chains in this list originate from one sample, sequenced in a study of read filtering for tumor transcriptome and immune sequencing. From 400 to 450 ng of RNA, a library with molecular barcoded alpha/delta and beta/gamma adaptors was made. Using its own MiXCR run on the reads, TCRdb lists one record per CDR3 protein. The sample includes approximately 58,000 distinct CDR3 sequences, about 12% of them seen just once. The sequencing sample was made of a population of CD138-negative cells sorted from bone marrow. The receptors here all came from a donor aged 40 or over with multiple myeloma.

This clonotype appeared many times. V gene TRBV6-2 or TRBV6-3 combines with J gene TRBJ1-5, with D perhaps TRBD1 (5 bases). Germline V lookup: CDR1 MNHEY, CDR2 SVGEGT. Trimming took 6 bases from V and 2 from J, leaving 20 bases between them. The CDR3 is 17 amino acids. CDR3 coding DNA: TGTGCCAGCAGCCTCTGGGCAGGGCAAGTGCGCAATCAGCCCCAGCATTTT. Translated, it gives CASSLWAGQVRNQPQHF.

This clonotype was detected ten times or more. This chain connects TRBV19 to TRBJ2-1, with unresolved D. The V and J ends lost 3 bases and 8 bases respectively, with 8 bases between them. The CDR3 sequence is 12 residues long. The germline V gene encodes CDR1 LNHDA and CDR2 SQIVND (reference sequence). This CDR3 is CASSIPSHEQFF. CDR3 bases: TGTGCCAGTAGTATTCCCAGCCATGAGCAGTTCTTC. The full variable domain, in which reference TRBV19 and TRBJ2-1 provide the parts outside the CDR3, is DGGITQSPKYLFRKEGQNVTLSCEQNLNHDAMYWYRQDPGQGLRLIYYSQIVNDFQKGDIAEGYSVSREKKESFPLTVTSAQKNPTAFYLCASSIPSHEQFFGPGTRLTVL.

This clonotype was observed many times. The chain employs TRBV5-1 and TRBJ2-1; D gene unclear. CDR1 and CDR2 (germline): SGHRS, YFSETQ. This CDR3 has 14 residues. With 3 bases removed from V and 7 bases from J, the gap between germline ends came to 14 bases. CDR3 sequence reads: CASSWRGTPNEQFF. DNA for the CDR3: TGCGCCAGCAGCTGGCGTGGCACGCCTAATGAGCAGTTCTTC.

This clonotype was counted ten times or more. CDR3 amino acids: CSARDRSKGTVEETQYF. DNA of the CDR3: TGCAGTGCTAGAGATCGGTCCAAAGGGACAGTTGAAGAGACCCAGTACTTC. The J gene is TRBJ2-5, the V gene TRBV20-1; 7 bases map to TRBD1. V lost 0 bases, J lost 3 bases, and 13 bases stayed unmatched. Germline V gene sequence: CDR1 DFQATT, CDR2 SNEGSKA (reference sequence). The CDR3 has 17 residues.

A remark on this clonotype: A far larger clone is a single base away, which makes a read error likely. The chain couples TRBV7-9 to TRBJ2-3, with D perhaps matching TRBD2 (6 bases). The CDR3 runs to 15 residues. V was cut by 5 bases and J by 8 bases, with 20 bases left in between. Germline values: CDR1 SEHNR, CDR2 FQNEAQ (reference sequence). The CDR3 bases are TGTGCCAGCAGCCTAGTGGTTACTAGCCGGGGTACGCAGTATTTT. It encodes CASSLVVTSRGTQYF.

This clonotype was counted ten times or more. The chain recombines TRBV4-1 with TRBJ1-5; no clear D. This CDR3 has 16 residues. Germline CDR1 MGHRA, CDR2 YSYEKL. V gave up 1 base and J gave up 0 bases, with 10 bases separating them. The CDR3 here is CASSQVYGDSNQPQHF. CDR3 DNA sequence: TGCGCCAGCAGCCAAGTTTACGGGGATAGCAATCAGCCCCAGCATTTT.

The rearrangement links TRBV9 to TRBJ2-5; 9 bases map to TRBD2. Germline V lookup: CDR1 SGDLS, CDR2 YYNGEE. The CDR3 covers 19 residues. V lost 2 bases to trimming and J lost 5 bases; unmatched junction nucleotides: 19. CDR3 residues: CASSVAPQAGGTPGETQYF. The CDR3 DNA follows: TGTGCCAGCAGCGTTGCCCCTCAAGCGGGGGGTACACCAGGGGAGACCCAGTACTTC. Full variable domain (remainder filled in from reference TRBV9 and TRBJ2-5): DSGVTQTPKHLITATGQRVTLRCSPRSGDLSVYWYQQSLDQGLQFLIQYYNGEERAKGNILERFSAQQFPDLHSELNLSSLELGDSALYFCASSVAPQAGGTPGETQYFGPGTRLLVL.

This chain connects TRBV18 to TRBJ2-4; D may be TRBD2 (5 bases). CDR3 length equals 14 residues. Trimming took 2 bases from V and 1 from J, leaving 6 bases between them. Germline V gene lookup returns CDR1 KGHSH and CDR2 LQKENI. CDR3 in amino acids: CASSPGEAKNIQYF. In DNA, the CDR3 is TGTGCCAGCTCACCAGGGGAGGCCAAAAACATTCAGTACTTC.

At least ten counts were recorded for this clonotype. The CDR3 region has the DNA TGTGCCAGCAGGGACGACAGGGTAACGCAGTATTTT. Protein product: CASRDDRVTQYF. The chain recombines TRBV2 with TRBJ2-3; 7 nucleotides agree with TRBD1. V lost 6 bases, J lost 9 bases, and 6 bases stayed unmatched. The CDR3 is made up of 12 amino acids. The germline V gene has CDR1 SNHLY and CDR2 FYNNEI.

Regarding this clonotype: The junction departs from germline at one end; a sequencing error may be responsible. The chain links TRBV28 to TRBJ2-7; no clear D. The CDR3 contains 13 residues. The germline CDR1 and CDR2 sequences are MDHEN and SYDVKM. The CDR3 DNA sequence: TGTGCCGGCAGTCTCCGGGCCCTCTACGAGCAGTACTTC. It codes for CAGSLRALYEQYF.

This clonotype was detected ten times or more. The junction shows a germline mismatch at one end, possibly a read error. This rearrangement joins TRBV7-7 to TRBJ1-2, with no clear D. The CDR3 is 13 residues long. Germline V gene lookup returns CDR1 SSHAT and CDR2 FNYEAQ (reference sequence). The CDR3 reads CASRPADEDGYTF. The CDR3 coding sequence is TGTGCTAGCAGGCCCGCGGATGAGGATGGCTACACCTTC.

This clonotype appeared many times. The CDR3 here is CASSQDTFLAGETQYF. The CDR3 DNA reads as TGTGCCAGCAGCCAAGATACATTTCTAGCGGGGGAGACCCAGTACTTC. The chain carries TRBV3-1 and TRBJ2-5; 9 bases are shared with TRBD2. The germline gives CDR1 LGHDT, CDR2 YNNKEL (reference sequence). The junction had 7 bases not matched to a gene; V was cut back by 0 bases and J by 5 bases. This CDR3 contains 16 residues.

This clonotype was found many times. CDR3: CASSSTGTGHQPQHF. As DNA, the CDR3 is TGTGCCAGCAGTTCCACCGGGACAGGGCATCAGCCCCAGCATTTT. The chain carries TRBV6-5 and TRBJ1-5; 9 nucleotides line up with TRBD1. Germline V lookup: CDR1 MNHEY, CDR2 SVGAGI. CDR3 length equals 15 residues. J was trimmed by 5 bases and V by 4 bases; bases with no gene match: 6.

The gene calls are TRBV20-1 and TRBJ1-1; D gene uncertain. This CDR3 is 14 amino acids long. Looked up from germline, CDR1 is DFQATT and CDR2 is SNEGSKA (reference sequence). Trimming removed 5 bases from V and 0 bases from J, with 13 bases in between. The CDR3 spells CSAQDLPVNTEAFF. In DNA, the CDR3 is TGCAGTGCTCAAGATTTACCCGTGAACACTGAAGCTTTCTTT.

About this clonotype itself: A much more abundant neighbour one base away suggests this may be a read error. No conserved phenylalanine or tryptophan is present at the end of the CDR3, so a read error is the likely explanation. The chain links TRBV10-3 to TRBJ2-3; 16 bases map to TRBD2. CDR3 length equals 15 residues. The germline V gene has CDR1 ENHRY and CDR2 SYGVKD. V trimming: 11 bases; J trimming: 4 bases; junction bases outside the gene matches: 6. CDR3 sequence (DNA): TGTGCCGCCTCGGGACTAGCGGGGGGGGCAGATACGCAGTATCTT. Its translation: CAASGLAGGADTQYL.

This clonotype was seen repeatedly, ten times or more. The gene calls are TRBV20-1 and TRBJ2-7; 10 nucleotides agree with TRBD2. CDR3 length: 15 residues. With 5 bases clipped from V and 7 bases from J, the junction kept 14 bases outside the gene matches. The germline gives CDR1 DFQATT, CDR2 SNEGSKA (reference sequence). The chain's CDR3 is CSAPRPLAGVGEQYF. Written as DNA, the CDR3 is TGCAGTGCTCCCCGCCCCCTAGCGGGGGTTGGGGAGCAGTACTTC.

This clonotype was recorded at least ten times. This chain connects TRBV6-2 or TRBV6-3 to TRBJ2-5, with 12 nucleotides matching TRBD1. CDR3 length: 18 residues. Germline V lookup: CDR1 MNHEY, CDR2 SVGEGT. Trimming at V came to 5 bases and at J to 7 bases, leaving 17 bases not matched to a gene. This CDR3 reads CASSPLGLRDRGLGTQYF. The CDR3 coding sequence is TGTGCCAGCAGTCCCCTCGGTTTACGGGACAGGGGGCTTGGGACCCAGTACTTC.